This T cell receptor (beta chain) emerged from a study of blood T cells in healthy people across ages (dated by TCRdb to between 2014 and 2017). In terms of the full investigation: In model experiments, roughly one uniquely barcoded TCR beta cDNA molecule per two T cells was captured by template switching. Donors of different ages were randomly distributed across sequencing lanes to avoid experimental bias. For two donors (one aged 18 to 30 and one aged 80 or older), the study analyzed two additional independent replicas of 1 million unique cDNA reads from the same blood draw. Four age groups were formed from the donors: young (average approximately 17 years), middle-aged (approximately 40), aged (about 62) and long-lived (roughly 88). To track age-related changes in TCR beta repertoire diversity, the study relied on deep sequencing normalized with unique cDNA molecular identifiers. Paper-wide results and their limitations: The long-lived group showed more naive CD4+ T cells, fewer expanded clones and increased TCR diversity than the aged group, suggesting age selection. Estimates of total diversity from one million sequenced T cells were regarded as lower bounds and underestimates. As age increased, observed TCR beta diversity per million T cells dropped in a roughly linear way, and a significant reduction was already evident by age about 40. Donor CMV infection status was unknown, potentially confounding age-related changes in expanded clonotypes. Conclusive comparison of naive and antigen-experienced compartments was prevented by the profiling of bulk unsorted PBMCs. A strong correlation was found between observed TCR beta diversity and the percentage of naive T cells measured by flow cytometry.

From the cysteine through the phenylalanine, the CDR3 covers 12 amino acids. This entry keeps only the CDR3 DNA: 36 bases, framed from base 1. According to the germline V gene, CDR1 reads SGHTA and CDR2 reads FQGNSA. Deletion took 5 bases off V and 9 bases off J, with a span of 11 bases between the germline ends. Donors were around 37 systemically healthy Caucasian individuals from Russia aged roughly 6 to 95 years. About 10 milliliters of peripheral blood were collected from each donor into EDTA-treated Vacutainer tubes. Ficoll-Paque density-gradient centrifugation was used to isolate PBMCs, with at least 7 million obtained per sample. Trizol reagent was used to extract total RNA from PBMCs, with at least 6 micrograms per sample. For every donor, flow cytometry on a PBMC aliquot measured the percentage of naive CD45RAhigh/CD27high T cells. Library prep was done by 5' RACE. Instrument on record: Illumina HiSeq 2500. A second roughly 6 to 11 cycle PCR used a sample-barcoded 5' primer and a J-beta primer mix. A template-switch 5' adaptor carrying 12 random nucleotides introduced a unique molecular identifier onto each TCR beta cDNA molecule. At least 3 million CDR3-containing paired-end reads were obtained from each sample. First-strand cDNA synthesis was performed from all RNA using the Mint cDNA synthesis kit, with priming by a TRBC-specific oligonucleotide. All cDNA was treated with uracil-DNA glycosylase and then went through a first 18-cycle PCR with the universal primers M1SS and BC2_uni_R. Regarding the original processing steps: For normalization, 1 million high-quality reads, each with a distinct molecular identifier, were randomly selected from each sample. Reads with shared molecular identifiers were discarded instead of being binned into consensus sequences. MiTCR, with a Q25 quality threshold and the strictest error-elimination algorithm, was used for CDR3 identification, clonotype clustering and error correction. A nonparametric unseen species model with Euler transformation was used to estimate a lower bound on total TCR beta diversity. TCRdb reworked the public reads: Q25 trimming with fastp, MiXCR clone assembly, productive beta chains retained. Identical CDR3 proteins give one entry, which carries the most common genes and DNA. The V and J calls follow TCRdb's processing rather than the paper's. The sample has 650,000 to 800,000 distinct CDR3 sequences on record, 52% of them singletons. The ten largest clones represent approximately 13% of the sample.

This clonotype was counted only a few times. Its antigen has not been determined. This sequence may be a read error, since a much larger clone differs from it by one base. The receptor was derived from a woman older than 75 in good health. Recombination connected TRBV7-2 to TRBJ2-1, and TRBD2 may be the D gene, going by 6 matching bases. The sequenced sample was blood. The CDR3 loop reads CASSIGGTEQFF. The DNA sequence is TGTGCCAGCAGCATCGGGGGTACTGAGCAGTTCTTC.